Presented here are 26 T cell receptor beta chains from one specimen sequenced in a study of T and B cells in COVID-19 patients. TRB was amplified from about 250-500 ng of blood genomic DNA. Multiplex PCR with BIOMED2 TRB-A/B primer pools amplified TRB rearrangements. TCRdb reprocessed the multiplex PCR reads with MiXCR, giving one entry per CDR3 protein. The sample consists of roughly 13,000 distinct CDR3 sequences, 28% of them appearing once. The sequencing input was blood. All receptors come from a human donor who had recovered from COVID-19.

Points on this clonotype: Given a much more abundant clone one base away, this may be a read error. This chain links TRBV19 with TRBJ1-5; TRBD1 aligns across 8 bases. Gene TRBJ2-3 matches the end of the DNA better, so the J call may be wrong. Germline CDR1 LNHDA, CDR2 SQIVND (reference sequence). The CDR3 consists of 15 residues. The CDR3 loop reads CASSIGRGLDQPQYF. CDR3 sequence (DNA): TGTGCCAGTAGTATAGGCAGGGGGCTCGATCAGCCCCAGTATTTT.

This clonotype was observed a handful of times. This chain connects TRBV7-6 to TRBJ2-1, with D unresolved. Germline CDR1 SGHVS, CDR2 FNYEAQ. Trimming left V 1 base short and J 7 bases short, with 11 bases between. The CDR3 runs to 14 residues. The CDR3: CASSLEARRNEQFF. CDR3 DNA: TGTGCCAGCAGCTTAGAGGCCAGAAGGAATGAGCAGTTCTTC.

The genes are TRBV30 and TRBJ1-2, with TRBD1 matching over 8 bases. In germline, CDR1 is GTSNPN, CDR2 SVGIG (reference sequence). This CDR3 contains 13 residues. V was pared by 0 bases and J by 8 bases, with 5 bases of the junction left unmatched. The CDR3 sequence is CAWSVDRGTGYTF. The CDR3 nucleotides are TGTGCCTGGAGTGTCGACAGGGGAACCGGCTACACCTTC.

The gene calls are TRBV28 and TRBJ2-3; 12 bases agree with TRBD2. This CDR3 has 15 amino acids. The V segment lost 7 bases and the J segment 2 bases; nucleotides outside the gene matches: 4. The germline V gene encodes CDR1 MDHEN and CDR2 SYDVKM. The CDR3 sequence: CASNRLAGDTDTQYF. Here the CDR3 DNA reads TGTGCCAGCAATCGACTAGCGGGAGACACAGATACGCAGTATTTT.

This rearrangement joins TRBV6-4 to TRBJ2-1; D unresolved. The V end was cut by 0 bases, the J end by 7 bases, with 10 bases between. The CDR3 runs 14 residues. In germline, CDR1 is MRHNA, CDR2 SNTAGT. CDR3 sequence (DNA): TGTGCCAGCAGTGACTCTTCCAGCGCAAATGAGCAGTTCTTC. Amino acid sequence: CASSDSSSANEQFF.

V and J are TRBV7-3 and TRBJ2-1, with D perhaps matching TRBD1 (6 bases). The CDR3 contains 14 residues. The V end was cut by 5 bases, the J end by 5 bases, with 13 bases between. CDR1 is SGHTA and CDR2 is FQGTGA in the germline V gene. The CDR3 sequence is CASSQGIGHNEQFF. CDR3 nucleotide sequence: TGTGCCAGCAGCCAGGGGATAGGCCACAATGAGCAGTTCTTC.

This clonotype was seen more than once but under ten times. The J gene is TRBJ2-7, the V gene TRBV7-6; TRBD1 matches 10 bases. The junction had 7 bases not matched to a gene; V was cut back by 1 base and J by 4 bases. Per the germline V gene, CDR1 is SGHVS and CDR2 is FNYEAQ. CDR3 length: 16 amino acids. CDR3 coding DNA: TGTGCCAGCAGCTTAGATTTGGGGACAGGGGTTTACGAGCAGTACTTC. It codes for CASSLDLGTGVYEQYF. Variable domain in full (rest from reference TRBV7-6 and TRBJ2-7): GAGVSQSPRYKVTKRGQDVALRCDPISGHVSLYWYRQALGQGPEFLTYFNYEAQQDKSGLPNDRFSAERPEGSISTLTIQRTEQRDSAMYRCASSLDLGTGVYEQYFGPGTRLTVT.

In this sample, this clonotype turned up many times. This chain connects TRBV19 to TRBJ1-2, with 8 bases lining up with TRBD1. This CDR3 spans 13 amino acids. V dropped 5 bases and J dropped 7; count of bases not matched to a gene: 6. Germline CDR1 reads LNHDA; CDR2 reads SQIVND (reference sequence). The CDR3 DNA sequence: TGTGCCAGTAGTCAAGCAGGGGGCTTTGGCTACACCTTC. This encodes CASSQAGGFGYTF.

The sample holds many counts of this clonotype. V usage is TRBV12-3 or TRBV12-4 and J usage is TRBJ2-3; D perhaps matches TRBD2 (5 bases). The length of the CDR3 is 15 residues. V shed 5 bases and J shed 4 bases, with 16 bases lying between them. CDR3 in DNA: TGTGCCAGCAGTCCCCTAGCAGCCACACCAGATACGCAGTATTTT. Its translation: CASSPLAATPDTQYF.

There are many counts of this clonotype. The V and J genes are TRBV5-1 and TRBJ2-6, with 7 bases matching TRBD1. The V segment lost 9 bases and the J segment 4 bases; nucleotides outside the gene matches: 7. Germline V gene lookup returns CDR1 SGHRS and CDR2 YFSETQ. The CDR3 has 14 residues. Here the CDR3 reads CATKTGTGANVLTF. In DNA, the CDR3 is TGCGCCACCAAGACAGGGACCGGGGCCAACGTCCTGACTTTC.

This clonotype was seen at least ten times. V and J are TRBV6-5 and TRBJ2-7, with D perhaps TRBD2 (6 bases). The CDR3 is 15 amino acids. The germline CDR1 and CDR2 sequences are MNHEY and SVGAGI. Trimming took off 4 bases at V and 0 bases at J, with 13 bases between the two ends. The DNA of the CDR3 is TGTGCCAGCAGTTTCATGGACGGGAGCTCCTACGAGCAGTACTTC. Its protein is CASSFMDGSSYEQYF.

This clonotype was counted at least ten times. The rearrangement uses TRBV30 and TRBJ2-7; D gene ambiguous. CDR1 is GTSNPN and CDR2 is SVGIG in the germline V gene (reference sequence). CDR3 length equals 12 residues. V was cut by 5 bases and J by 2 bases, with 10 bases left in between. The CDR3 sequence: CAWGPKPYEQYF. As DNA, the CDR3 is TGTGCCTGGGGACCCAAGCCCTACGAGCAGTACTTC.

This clonotype was counted ten times or more. The chain has TRBV27 and TRBJ2-1; D may be TRBD2 (6 bases). CDR3 length: 17 residues. The V end was cut by 1 base, the J end by 1 base, with 14 bases between. Germline-derived CDR1 and CDR2 are MNHEY and SMNVEV (reference sequence). CDR3 amino acids: CASSLFDGSASYNEQFF. The DNA for the CDR3 is TGTGCCAGCAGTTTATTCGACGGGAGCGCATCCTACAATGAGCAGTTCTTC.

The chain recombines TRBV27 with TRBJ2-1; 7 bases are a match to TRBD1. The CDR3 sequence is 16 residues long. The J segment lost 8 bases and the V segment lost 6 bases, leaving 16 bases of the junction unmatched. Germline V lookup: CDR1 MNHEY, CDR2 SMNVEV (reference sequence). The DNA of the CDR3 is TGTGCCAGCAGCCGTGCCTGGGACACAGGGGTTGATGAGCAGTTCTTC. It yields the protein CASSRAWDTGVDEQFF.

The chain links TRBV7-9 to TRBJ2-7; D could derive from TRBD1 or TRBD2 (5 bases each). Germline CDR1 is SEHNR and CDR2 is FQNEAQ (reference sequence). V lost 5 bases and J lost 2, with 10 bases in between. The CDR3 contains 13 residues. The CDR3 sequence: CASSPKGPYEQYF. CDR3 coding DNA: TGTGCCAGCAGCCCAAAGGGACCCTACGAGCAGTACTTC.

The chain combines TRBV27 with TRBJ2-1; TRBD2 aligns across 13 bases. In germline, CDR1 is MNHEY, CDR2 SMNVEV (reference sequence). V lost 5 bases and J lost 6; bases outside the gene matches: 13. CDR3 length: 18 amino acids. Here the CDR3 reads CASSASGLAGAVGNEQFF. The CDR3 nucleotides are TGTGCCAGCAGTGCTTCCGGACTAGCGGGGGCGGTCGGCAATGAGCAGTTCTTC.

This clonotype occurred many times. The chain uses TRBV6-5 and TRBJ1-6; D is unclear. From germline, CDR1 is MNHEY and CDR2 SVGAGI. The CDR3 runs 14 residues. V shed 2 bases and J shed 12 bases, with 14 bases lying between them. The CDR3 nucleotides read TGTGCCAGCAGTTACCCCCACGAGATGAGACCCCTCCACTTT. This sequence encodes CASSYPHEMRPLHF.

This chain uses TRBV27 with TRBJ2-5; D may be TRBD1 (5 bases). This CDR3 is built from 14 residues. The germline V and J ends were trimmed by 5 bases and 2 bases, with 12 bases remaining between them. Germline V gene lookup returns CDR1 MNHEY and CDR2 SMNVEV (reference sequence). The CDR3 protein is CASSARQKQETQYF. In DNA form, the CDR3 reads TGTGCCAGCAGTGCCAGACAGAAACAAGAGACCCAGTACTTC.

The chain combines TRBV5-1 with TRBJ2-5; 11 bases match TRBD2. J was trimmed by 2 bases and V by 4 bases; bases with no gene match: 7. The CDR3 has 16 residues. Germline CDR1 and CDR2: SGHRS and YFSETQ. The CDR3 protein is CASSLLTSGAQETQYF. The CDR3 bases are TGCGCCAGCAGCCTATTGACTAGCGGGGCACAAGAGACCCAGTACTTC.

This clonotype was picked up a small number of times. The V call is TRBV27, the J call TRBJ1-5, with no clear D. The CDR3 is 13 amino acids. V lost 3 bases and J lost 4, with 7 bases in between. Looked up from germline, CDR1 is MNHEY and CDR2 is SMNVEV (reference sequence). In DNA form, the CDR3 reads TGTGCCAGCAGTTTGGGATGGAATCAGCCCCAGCATTTT. Protein sequence: CASSLGWNQPQHF.

The chain employs TRBV6-5 and TRBJ1-4, with TRBD1 matching over 9 bases. Unmatched junction bases numbered 7, after V lost 8 bases and J lost 6 bases. The length of the CDR3 is 14 residues. The V gene's germline CDR1 is MNHEY and CDR2 SVGAGI. The CDR3 reads CASRRRTGDEKLFF. CDR3 DNA: TGTGCCAGCCGAAGGAGGACAGGGGATGAAAAACTGTTTTTT.

V gene TRBV11-2 combines with J gene TRBJ2-3; TRBD1 might be the D (6 bases). Germline V lookup: CDR1 SGHAT, CDR2 FQNNGV. The length of the CDR3 is 16 residues. The V end lost 6 bases, the J end lost 2 bases, and 18 bases lay between the germline ends. The CDR3 loop is CASSQLGAGATDTQYF. The CDR3 DNA reads TGTGCCAGCAGTCAACTCGGGGCAGGGGCCACAGATACGCAGTATTTT.

In this sample, this clonotype turned up many times. This chain connects TRBV18 to TRBJ1-1; D ambiguous. Trimming took 4 bases from V and 3 from J, leaving 3 bases between them. This CDR3 has 11 residues. CDR1 and CDR2 (germline): KGHSH, LQKENI. The CDR3 loop reads CASSLDTEAFF. The CDR3 DNA sequence: TGTGCCAGCTCACTGGACACTGAAGCTTTCTTT.

The chain recombines TRBV28 with TRBJ2-2; D might be TRBD1 or TRBD2, each matching 5 bases. The germline V and J ends were trimmed by 5 bases and 5 bases, with 12 bases remaining between them. CDR1 and CDR2 from the germline V gene are MDHEN and SYDVKM. The CDR3 is made up of 14 amino acids. This chain's CDR3 is CASSPGTSTGELFF. DNA for the CDR3: TGTGCCAGCAGTCCTGGGACGTCGACCGGGGAGCTGTTTTTT. The variable domain in full, completed from reference TRBV28 and TRBJ2-2, reads DVKVTQSSRYLVKRTGEKVFLECVQDMDHENMFWYRQDPGLGLRLIYFSYDVKMKEKGDIPEGYSVSREKKERFSLILESASTNQTSMYLCASSPGTSTGELFFGEGSRLTVL.

By share, this clonotype ranks as medium-sized. The genes are TRBV12-3 or TRBV12-4 and TRBJ2-1; 9 bases match TRBD1. The CDR3 spans 14 residues. With 5 bases clipped from V and 9 bases from J, the junction kept 8 bases outside the gene matches. CDR3 amino acids: CASSPVGTGIEQFF. Here the CDR3 DNA reads TGTGCCAGCAGTCCAGTCGGGACAGGGATTGAGCAGTTCTTC.

The chain is built from TRBV28 and TRBJ2-7; 7 nucleotides match TRBD1. Germline assignment: CDR1 MDHEN and CDR2 SYDVKM. J was trimmed by 6 bases and V by 8 bases; bases with no gene match: 13. The CDR3 extends over 14 amino acids. This chain's CDR3 is CASPGPTGVGEQYF. In DNA, the CDR3 is TGTGCCAGCCCTGGCCCCACAGGGGTCGGCGAGCAGTACTTC.